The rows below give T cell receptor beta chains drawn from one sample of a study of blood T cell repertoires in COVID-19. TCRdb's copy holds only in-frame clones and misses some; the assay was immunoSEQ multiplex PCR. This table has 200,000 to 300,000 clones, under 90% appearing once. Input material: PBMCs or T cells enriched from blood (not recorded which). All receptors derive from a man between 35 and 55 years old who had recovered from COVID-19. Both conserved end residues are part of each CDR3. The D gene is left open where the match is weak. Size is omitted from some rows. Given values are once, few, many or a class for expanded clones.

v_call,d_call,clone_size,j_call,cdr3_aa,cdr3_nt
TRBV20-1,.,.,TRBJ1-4,CSAVLREKLFF,TGCAGTGCTGTTCTGAGAGAGAAACTGTTTTTT
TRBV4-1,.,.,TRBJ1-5,CASSQGREVSNQPQHF,TGCGCCAGCAGCCAAGGCCGGGAAGTTAGCAATCAGCCCCAGCATTTT
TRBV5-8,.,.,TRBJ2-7,CASSFRPGQGYSSYEQYF,TGTGCCAGCAGCTTCCGACCGGGACAAGGCTATTCCTCCTACGAGCAGTACTTC
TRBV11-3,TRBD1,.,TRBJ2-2,CASSRSWTGGSGELFF,TGTGCCAGCAGCCGATCGTGGACAGGGGGGTCCGGGGAGCTGTTTTTT
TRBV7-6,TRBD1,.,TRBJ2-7,CASSLGQEHYEQYF,TGTGCCAGCAGCCTAGGACAGGAGCACTACGAGCAGTACTTC
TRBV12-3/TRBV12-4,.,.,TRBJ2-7,CASSLYEQYF,TGTGCCAGCAGTCTCTACGAGCAGTACTTC
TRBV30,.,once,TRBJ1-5,CAWRSNSNQPQHF,TGTGCCTGGAGGAGTAATAGCAATCAGCCCCAGCATTTT
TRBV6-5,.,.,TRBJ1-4,CASDSGALNNEKLFF,TGTGCCAGCGATTCAGGGGCCCTTAACAATGAAAAACTGTTTTTT
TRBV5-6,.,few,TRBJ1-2,CASSLWVRGYGYTF,TGTGCCAGCAGCTTGTGGGTCAGGGGATATGGCTACACCTTC
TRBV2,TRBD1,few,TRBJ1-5,CASSKQGEQPQHF,TGTGCCAGCAGCAAACAGGGGGAACAGCCCCAGCATTTT
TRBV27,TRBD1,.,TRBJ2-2,CASSLTGVDTGELFF,TGTGCCAGCAGCCTGACAGGGGTTGACACCGGGGAGCTGTTTTTT
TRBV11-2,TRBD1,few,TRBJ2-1,CASSLRGSGTDNEQFF,TGTGCCAGCAGCTTGAGAGGATCCGGGACAGACAATGAGCAGTTCTTC